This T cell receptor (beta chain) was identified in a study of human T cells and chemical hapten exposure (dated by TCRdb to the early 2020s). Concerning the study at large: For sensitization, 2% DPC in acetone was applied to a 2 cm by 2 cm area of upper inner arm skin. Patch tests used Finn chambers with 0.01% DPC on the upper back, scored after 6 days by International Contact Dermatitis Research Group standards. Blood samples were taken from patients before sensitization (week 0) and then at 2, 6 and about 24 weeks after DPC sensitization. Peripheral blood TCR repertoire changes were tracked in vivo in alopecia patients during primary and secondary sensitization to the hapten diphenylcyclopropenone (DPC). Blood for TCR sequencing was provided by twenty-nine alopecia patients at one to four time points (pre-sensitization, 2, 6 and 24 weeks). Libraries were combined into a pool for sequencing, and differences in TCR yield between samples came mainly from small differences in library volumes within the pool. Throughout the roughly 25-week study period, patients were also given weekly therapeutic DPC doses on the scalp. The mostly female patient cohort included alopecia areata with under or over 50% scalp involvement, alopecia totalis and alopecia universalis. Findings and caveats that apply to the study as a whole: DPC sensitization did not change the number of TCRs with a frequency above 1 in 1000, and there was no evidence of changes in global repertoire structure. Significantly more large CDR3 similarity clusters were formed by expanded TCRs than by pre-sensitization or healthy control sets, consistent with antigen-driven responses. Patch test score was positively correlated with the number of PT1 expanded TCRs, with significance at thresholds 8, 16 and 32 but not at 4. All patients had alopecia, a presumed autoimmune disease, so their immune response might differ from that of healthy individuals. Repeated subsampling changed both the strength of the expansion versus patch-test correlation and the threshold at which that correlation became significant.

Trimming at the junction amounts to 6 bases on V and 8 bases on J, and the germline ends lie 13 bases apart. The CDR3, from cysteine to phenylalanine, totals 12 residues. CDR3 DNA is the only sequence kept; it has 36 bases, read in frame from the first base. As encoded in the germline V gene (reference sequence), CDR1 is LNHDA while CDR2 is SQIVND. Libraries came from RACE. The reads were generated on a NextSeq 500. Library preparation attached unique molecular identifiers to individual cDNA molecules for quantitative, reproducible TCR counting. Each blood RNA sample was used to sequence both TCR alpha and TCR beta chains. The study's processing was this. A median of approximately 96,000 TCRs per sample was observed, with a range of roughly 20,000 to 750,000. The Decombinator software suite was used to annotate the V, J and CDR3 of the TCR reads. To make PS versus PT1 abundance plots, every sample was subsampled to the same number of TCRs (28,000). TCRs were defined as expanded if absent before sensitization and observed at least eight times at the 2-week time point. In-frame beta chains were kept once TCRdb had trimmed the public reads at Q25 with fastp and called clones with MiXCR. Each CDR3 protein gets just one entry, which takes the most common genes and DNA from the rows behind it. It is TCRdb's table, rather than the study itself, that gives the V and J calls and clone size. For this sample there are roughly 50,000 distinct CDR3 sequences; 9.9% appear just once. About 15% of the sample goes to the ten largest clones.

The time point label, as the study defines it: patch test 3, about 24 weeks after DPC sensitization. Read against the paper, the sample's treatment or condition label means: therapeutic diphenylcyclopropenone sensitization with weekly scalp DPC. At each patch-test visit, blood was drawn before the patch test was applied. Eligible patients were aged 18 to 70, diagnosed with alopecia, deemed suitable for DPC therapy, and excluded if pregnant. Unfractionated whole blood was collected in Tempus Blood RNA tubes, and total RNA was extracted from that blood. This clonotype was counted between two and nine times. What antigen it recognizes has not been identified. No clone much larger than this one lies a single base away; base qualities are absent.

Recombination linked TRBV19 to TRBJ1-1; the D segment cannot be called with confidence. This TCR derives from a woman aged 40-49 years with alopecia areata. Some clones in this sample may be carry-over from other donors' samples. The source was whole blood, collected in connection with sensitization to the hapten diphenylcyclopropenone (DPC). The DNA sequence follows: TGTGCCAGTAGAACCGGCAGGACCGAAGCTTTCTTT. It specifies CASRTGRTEAFF.